This T cell receptor beta chain comes out of a study of CD4 T cell repertoires in COVID-19. Findings of the study overall: Some SARS-CoV-2 clonotypes, between roughly 7 and 27%, recurred in SARS-CoV and/or HKU1 cultures.

Sequenced by immunoSEQ multiplex PCR; TCRdb stores in-frame clones only, minus some. The data hold 1,500 to 2,000 clones, with roughly 16% observed a single time. Trimming cost V 5 bases and J 9 bases, with 9 bases left between them. CDR3 length: 11 amino acids. Germline V gives CDR1 SGHVS, CDR2 FNYEAQ. Concerning this clone itself: The antigen is unknown.

The clonotype comes from a human donor who had COVID-19. V is TRBV7-6 and J is TRBJ2-3; TRBD1 might be the D (6 bases). The sample was memory CD4+ T cells, cultured in vitro, taken after recovery from COVID-19. For the CDR3, the DNA is TGTGCCAGCAGCCCAGGGACAACGCAGTATTTT. Amino acid sequence: CASSPGTTQYF. Full variable domain (outside the CDR3, taken from reference TRBV7-6 and TRBJ2-3): GAGVSQSPRYKVTKRGQDVALRCDPISGHVSLYWYRQALGQGPEFLTYFNYEAQQDKSGLPNDRFSAERPEGSISTLTIQRTEQRDSAMYRCASSPGTTQYFGPGTRLTVL.